These 10 T cell receptor beta chains were sequenced from one sample in a study of OX40 agonist ivuxolimab in advanced cancers. TCRdb keeps only in-frame clones here, not all; method: immunoSEQ multiplex PCR. The table shows some 35,000 clones, with roughly 80% occurring only once. This specimen consisted of CD4+ or CD8+ T cells sorted from blood, obtained in a trial of the OX40 agonist ivuxolimab. These receptors were taken from an adult with an advanced solid tumor such as melanoma, head and neck, liver or kidney cancer.

This chain joins TRBV9 and TRBJ2-1, with 8 bases lining up with TRBD2. Germline values: CDR1 SGDLS, CDR2 YYNGEE. The CDR3 runs to 16 residues. V shed 0 bases, J shed 4 bases, and the junction held 6 bases outside the gene matches. CDR3 in amino acids: CASSVDQAGAYNEQFF. CDR3 coding DNA: TGTGCCAGCAGCGTAGACCAAGCGGGAGCATACAATGAGCAGTTCTTC. Complete variable domain (other parts from reference TRBV9 and TRBJ2-1): DSGVTQTPKHLITATGQRVTLRCSPRSGDLSVYWYQQSLDQGLQFLIQYYNGEERAKGNILERFSAQQFPDLHSELNLSSLELGDSALYFCASSVDQAGAYNEQFFGPGTRLTVL.

This clone showed up just once. The rearrangement uses TRBV30 and TRBJ2-2, with 12 bases matching TRBD2. This CDR3 contains 15 residues. J lost 6 bases, V lost 8 bases, and 10 bases had no gene match. CDR1 and CDR2 from the germline V gene are GTSNPN and SVGIG (reference sequence). Here the CDR3 reads CALLAGGPDAGELFF. The CDR3 coding sequence is TGTGCCCTTCTAGCGGGAGGGCCGGACGCCGGGGAGCTGTTTTTT.

V and J are TRBV11-3 and TRBJ2-1; 10 bases align to TRBD1. Germline loops: CDR1 SGHNT, CDR2 YENEEA. CDR3 length: 15 residues. V was clipped by 3 bases and J by 4 bases; unmatched bases: 3. The chain's CDR3 is CASSFGQGVYNEQFF. For the CDR3, the DNA is TGTGCCAGCAGCTTCGGACAGGGGGTTTACAATGAGCAGTTCTTC. Drawing the rest from reference TRBV11-3 and TRBJ2-1, the complete variable domain is EAGVVQSPRYKIIEKKQPVAFWCNPISGHNTLYWYLQNLGQGPELLIRYENEEAVDDSQLPKDRFSAERLKGVDSTLKIQPAELGDSAVYLCASSFGQGVYNEQFFGPGTRLTVL.

This chain uses TRBV4-3 with TRBJ2-5, with D uncertain. The J call is uncertain, as TRBJ2-7 better fits the DNA end. The CDR3 consists of 15 residues. CDR1 is LGHNA and CDR2 is YSLEER in the germline V gene. The CDR3 sequence: CASSQASRPPYEQYF. The CDR3, as DNA: TGCGCCAGCAGCCAAGCGAGCAGGCCCCCTTACGAGCAGTACTTC.

The rearrangement uses TRBV5-1 and TRBJ2-7, with 8 bases fitting TRBD2. CDR3 length equals 14 residues. V was pared by 2 bases and J by 5 bases, with 6 bases of the junction left unmatched. Germline V gene data show CDR1 as SGHRS and CDR2 as YFSETQ. The CDR3 is CASSFMQAGDEQYF. CDR3 coding DNA: TGCGCCAGCAGCTTTATGCAAGCGGGGGACGAGCAGTACTTC.

This clone is labeled medium-sized. The chain recombines TRBV28 with TRBJ1-2, with 11 bases matching TRBD1. CDR3 length equals 20 residues. The trim removed 3 bases at V and 2 bases at J, leaving 17 bases unmatched. The germline V gene has CDR1 MDHEN and CDR2 SYDVKM. The CDR3 sequence is CASSFWGTGGTSGINYGYTF. CDR3 DNA: TGTGCCAGCAGTTTCTGGGGGACAGGGGGGACGTCCGGGATAAACTATGGCTACACCTTC.

This sequence joins TRBV5-1 and TRBJ2-7, with a tentative D call TRBD2 (6 bases). The CDR3 consists of 15 residues. V was cut by 0 bases and J by 5 bases, with 15 bases left in between. The V gene's germline CDR1 is SGHRS and CDR2 YFSETQ. The CDR3: CASSLVPREVNEQYF. The CDR3 coding sequence is TGCGCCAGCAGCTTGGTTCCCAGGGAGGTGAACGAGCAGTACTTC.

This chain links TRBV5-4 with TRBJ2-2, with 8 bases identical to TRBD2. J gave up 7 bases and V 5 bases, and 4 bases lay outside the gene matches. Germline loops: CDR1 SGHNT, CDR2 YYREEE (reference sequence). The CDR3 loop spans 13 amino acids. In nucleotides, the CDR3 is TGTGCCAGCAGTGCTAGCGGGTACGGGGAGCTGTTTTTT. Amino acids: CASSASGYGELFF.

The chain joins TRBV11-3 to TRBJ2-2; 8 nucleotides match TRBD2. Germline loops: CDR1 SGHNT, CDR2 YENEEA. J lost 5 bases, V lost 0 bases, and 8 bases had no gene match. The CDR3 totals 17 residues. The CDR3 here is CASSLEGSGRSTGELFF. In DNA form, the CDR3 reads TGTGCCAGCAGCTTAGAAGGGAGCGGGAGAAGTACCGGGGAGCTGTTTTTT.

This chain links TRBV18 with TRBJ2-5, with 7 bases fitting TRBD1. Looked up from germline, CDR1 is KGHSH and CDR2 is LQKENI. The ends lost 1 base at V and 2 bases at J; junction bases unmatched: 4. This CDR3 is 15 amino acids long. CDR3 protein: CASSPRNRGQETQYF. Written as DNA, the CDR3 is TGTGCCAGCTCACCACGTAACAGGGGACAAGAGACCCAGTACTTC.